This T cell receptor (beta chain) was captured in a study of control samples from healthy donors and cancer patients. J was trimmed by 6 bases and V by 7 bases; bases with no gene match: 4. The CDR3 runs 14 residues. Germline loops: CDR1 MNHEY, CDR2 SVGAGI. Data came from immunoSEQ multiplex PCR; TCRdb stores just in-frame clones and leaves some out. The sample holds just over 30,000 clones, 94% seen once. Sequencing was performed on blood. This chain connects TRBV6-5 to TRBJ1-6; 9 bases are shared with TRBD1. This receptor was taken from a man in his 60s in good health. The CDR3 nucleotides are TGTGCCAGCAAGCCGGGACAGGGTAATTCACCCCTCCACTTT. As protein: CASKPGQGNSPLHF.